This note documents a single T cell receptor beta chain sequence. Its antigen is undetermined. The data derive from a study of shared clonotypes between healthy human individuals. Study-wide findings and caveats: Non-shared clonotypes had lower generation probabilities than clonotypes shared by all four sorted-subset donors. Clonotypes that were shared across a handful of donors made up around 5% of naive CD4 clonotypes.

Sequencing was performed with immunoSEQ multiplex PCR; in TCRdb, only in-frame clones are kept and a portion is missing. The repertoire has some 2,000,000 clones, almost 96% of them found once; the top ten carry 0.13%. The sample comprised naive CD4+ T cells sorted from blood. Subset meaning: CD45RA+ positively selected. The TCR sequence derives from a man in his late teens or twenties in good health.

DNA for the CDR3: TGTGCCAGCAGTTTCCGCGGGGAAACTGGCTACACCTTC. Translating it yields CASSFRGETGYTF. The J gene is TRBJ1-2, the V gene TRBV27, with D unresolved. This CDR3 has 13 residues. Germline V lookup: CDR1 MNHEY, CDR2 SMNVEV (reference sequence). The V end was cut by 3 bases, the J end by 7 bases, with 12 bases between.